Below are 30 T cell receptor beta chains sequenced from a single sample in a study of blood T cell repertoires in COVID-19. Sequencing was performed with immunoSEQ multiplex PCR; in TCRdb, only in-frame clones are kept and a portion is missing. Found here are around 450,000 clones, more than 85% of them singletons; the top ten hold about 4.5%. Sample: peripheral blood. The receptors were gathered from a woman aged 25 to 39 with acute or convalescent COVID-19.

The chain links TRBV6-2 or TRBV6-3 to TRBJ2-5; D perhaps matches TRBD2 (6 bases). The CDR3 runs 14 residues. V shed 2 bases and J shed 5 bases, with 12 bases lying between them. Germline V gene sequence: CDR1 MNHEY, CDR2 SVGEGT. In DNA, the CDR3 is TGTGCCAGCAGTTACGGCGGGGCCTTGGAGACCCAGTACTTC. Translated, it gives CASSYGGALETQYF.

The CDR3 spells CATNQGAPNEKLFF. CDR3 nucleotide sequence: TGTGCCACTAACCAGGGGGCCCCTAATGAAAAACTGTTTTTT. The rearrangement joins TRBV19 to TRBJ1-4; TRBD1 aligns across 8 bases. CDR3 size: 14 residues. V was clipped by 10 bases and J by 3 bases; unmatched bases: 7. Germline assignment: CDR1 LNHDA and CDR2 SQIVND (reference sequence).

The chain is built from TRBV7-9 and TRBJ2-1, with TRBD2 matching over 9 bases. CDR3 length equals 16 residues. From germline, CDR1 is SEHNR and CDR2 FQNEAQ (reference sequence). The V gene end was trimmed by 4 bases and the J gene end by 4 bases; junction bases not matched to a gene: 8. CDR3 bases: TGTGCCAGCAGCTCTTATAGCGGGGGCGCTTACAATGAGCAGTTCTTC. Amino acids: CASSSYSGGAYNEQFF.

To note about this clone: Other nucleotide sequences from this sample produce the same CDR3. The chain has TRBV30 and TRBJ1-1; no definite D call. Looked up from germline, CDR1 is GTSNPN and CDR2 is SVGIG (reference sequence). The CDR3 is made up of 11 amino acids. The germline V and J ends were trimmed by 1 base and 3 bases, with 3 bases remaining between them. Written as DNA, the CDR3 is TGTGCCTGGAGTGGAGACACTGAAGCTTTCTTT. It specifies CAWSGDTEAFF.

This clone is a singleton in its sample. CDR3 residues: CASSQKGRVTAYSNQPQHF. In nucleotides, the CDR3 is TGTGCCAGCAGTCAAAAGGGGCGCGTCACCGCTTATAGCAATCAGCCCCAGCATTTT. The J gene is TRBJ1-5, the V gene TRBV28, with D perhaps matching TRBD1 (5 bases). CDR1 is MDHEN, CDR2 SYDVKM, per germline. The CDR3 has 19 residues. The V end lost 5 bases, the J end lost 0 bases, and 23 bases lay between the germline ends.

The V call is TRBV28, the J call TRBJ2-4; 8 positions match TRBD1. The J segment lost 1 base and the V segment lost 0 bases, leaving 11 bases of the junction unmatched. The CDR3 covers 19 residues. The germline CDR1 and CDR2 sequences are MDHEN and SYDVKM. The CDR3 DNA follows: TGTGCCAGCAGTTTATGGAGGACAGGGCCAATTGGGGCCAAAAACATTCAGTACTTC. Amino acid sequence: CASSLWRTGPIGAKNIQYF.

The CDR3 DNA sequence: TGCAGCGCCAGGGGGGGACAGGGAAGCTCCTACGAGCAGTACTTC. This translates into CSARGGQGSSYEQYF. The chain joins TRBV29-1 to TRBJ2-7; 9 bases are shared with TRBD1. The CDR3 has 15 amino acids. V was clipped by 7 bases and J by 0 bases; unmatched bases: 10. Germline CDR1 SQVTM, CDR2 ANQGSEA.

J is TRBJ2-1 and V is TRBV9, with a possible D match to TRBD2 (5 bases). The length of the CDR3 is 15 residues. Germline V lookup: CDR1 SGDLS, CDR2 YYNGEE. The germline V and J ends were trimmed by 2 bases and 2 bases, with 11 bases remaining between them. The CDR3 coding sequence is TGTGCCAGCAGCGTGGGATACGGGGCCTACAATGAGCAGTTCTTC. This codes for CASSVGYGAYNEQFF.

V usage is TRBV7-3 and J usage is TRBJ2-3; 9 bases are a match to TRBD2. J was trimmed by 8 bases and V by 5 bases; bases with no gene match: 11. This CDR3 spans 15 amino acids. The germline gives CDR1 SGHTA, CDR2 FQGTGA. In DNA form, the CDR3 reads TGTGCCAGCAGCCGAACGGGACTAGCTGGGGTTACGCAGTATTTT. Residues: CASSRTGLAGVTQYF.

The chain's CDR3 is CAISDRGSSYNSPLHF. The CDR3 DNA follows: TGTGCCATCAGTGACAGGGGCAGCTCCTATAATTCACCCCTCCACTTT. The chain combines TRBV10-3 with TRBJ1-6, with D possibly TRBD1 on 6 matching bases. Germline lookup yields CDR1 ENHRY and CDR2 SYGVKD. V was shortened by 3 bases and J by 0 bases, with 9 bases between the two germline ends. The CDR3 consists of 16 residues.

This chain joins TRBV4-1 and TRBJ1-2; possibly TRBD1 for D (5 bases). There are 14 residues in the CDR3. Per the germline V gene, CDR1 is MGHRA and CDR2 is YSYEKL. The ends were cut back, 3 bases at V and 8 bases at J, with 16 bases in the middle. The CDR3 reads CASSHYSTGEGYTF. In nucleotides, the CDR3 is TGCGCCAGCAGCCATTATTCTACGGGGGAGGGCTACACCTTC.

The J gene is TRBJ2-1, the V gene TRBV27; no clear D gene. Germline V lookup: CDR1 MNHEY, CDR2 SMNVEV (reference sequence). The CDR3 covers 15 residues. V shed 5 bases and J shed 6 bases, with 17 bases lying between them. CDR3 nucleotides: TGTGCCAGCAGTCGCCTCCCCCACAGTGGCAATGAGCAGTTCTTC. It yields the protein CASSRLPHSGNEQFF.

The table lists this clone with a count of one. This chain uses TRBV5-4 with TRBJ1-3; 8 bases fit TRBD1. Unmatched junction bases numbered 3, after V lost 0 bases and J lost 4 bases. Germline V lookup: CDR1 SGHNT, CDR2 YYREEE (reference sequence). This CDR3 is 15 amino acids long. CDR3 sequence reads: CASSLDRGGGNTIYF. CDR3 coding DNA: TGTGCCAGCAGCTTGGACAGGGGGGGAGGAAACACCATATATTTT.

CDR3 bases: TGCGCCAGCAGCCAAGAGCCGCTGGGTGGCGGGGGGCCGCCCTACGAGCAGTACTTC. It encodes CASSQEPLGGGGPPYEQYF. This chain links TRBV4-1 with TRBJ2-7; 8 bases fit TRBD2. The CDR3 covers 19 residues. Trimming removed 0 bases from V and 2 bases from J; junction bases left unmatched: 15. Germline CDR1 and CDR2: MGHRA and YSYEKL.

This chain connects TRBV28 to TRBJ2-3, with D possibly TRBD2 on 5 matching bases. The germline gives CDR1 MDHEN, CDR2 SYDVKM. The V and J ends lost 5 bases and 0 bases respectively, with 9 bases between them. The CDR3 sequence is 14 residues long. This CDR3 reads CASSVPGSTDTQYF. CDR3 nucleotides: TGTGCCAGCAGTGTACCGGGGAGCACAGATACGCAGTATTTT.

This clone was recorded only once. The V and J genes are TRBV2 and TRBJ1-5, with no clear D. V dropped 1 base and J dropped 6 bases, with 10 bases sitting between them. The CDR3 loop spans 14 amino acids. Germline loops: CDR1 SNHLY, CDR2 FYNNEI. CDR3 amino acids: CASSEGQAAQPQHF. The CDR3 DNA is TGTGCCAGCAGTGAAGGGCAAGCGGCTCAGCCCCAGCATTTT.

The V gene is TRBV12-3 or TRBV12-4, the J gene TRBJ2-7, with D perhaps TRBD2 (5 bases). The CDR3 has 12 residues. V lost 2 bases and J 6 bases, leaving 8 bases between the germline ends. CDR3 nucleotide sequence: TGTGCCAGCAGTTTATCGGGGTCCGAGCAGTACTTC. It encodes CASSLSGSEQYF.

The rearrangement links TRBV19 to TRBJ1-4; 8 nucleotides match TRBD1. V dropped 7 bases and J dropped 5; count of bases not matched to a gene: 9. CDR1 is LNHDA, CDR2 SQIVND, per germline (reference sequence). The CDR3 extends over 15 amino acids. The CDR3 loop reads CASMPADRGNEKLFF. As DNA, the CDR3 is TGTGCCAGTATGCCCGCCGACAGGGGAAATGAAAAACTGTTTTTT.

This chain uses TRBV6-5 with TRBJ1-4; TRBD1 aligns across 8 bases. This CDR3 is 14 amino acids long. Trimming took 5 bases from V and 6 from J; bases not matched to a gene: 5. Per the germline V gene, CDR1 is MNHEY and CDR2 is SVGAGI. The CDR3 loop is CASSLQGAHEKLFF. The CDR3 DNA reads TGTGCCAGCAGTCTTCAGGGGGCGCATGAAAAACTGTTTTTT.

The chain is built from TRBV6-6 and TRBJ2-7; 7 nucleotides agree with TRBD1. This CDR3 is built from 15 residues. Germline lookup yields CDR1 MNHNY and CDR2 SVGAGI (reference sequence). Trimming at V came to 6 bases and at J to 0 bases, leaving 8 bases not matched to a gene. The CDR3: CASRGNRDSSYEQYF. For the CDR3, the DNA is TGTGCCAGCAGAGGAAACCGGGACAGCTCCTACGAGCAGTACTTC.

This rearrangement joins TRBV2 to TRBJ2-1; tentatively, D is TRBD1 (6 bases). The length of the CDR3 is 11 residues. The V end lost 7 bases, the J end lost 15 bases, and 16 bases lay between the germline ends. Germline CDR1 is SNHLY and CDR2 is FYNNEI. The DNA for the CDR3 is TGTGCCAGCACAGCGTGGGGGCCGGGGTTCTTC. Protein: CASTAWGPGFF.

V usage is TRBV6-5 and J usage is TRBJ1-2, with a possible D match to TRBD1 (5 bases). Per the germline V gene, CDR1 is MNHEY and CDR2 is SVGAGI. This CDR3 has 16 amino acids. Trimming stripped 0 bases from V and 1 base from J, with 12 bases between. The DNA for the CDR3 is TGTGCCAGCAGTTACTCGAAGGGCGACAGTAACTATGGCTACACCTTC. It codes for CASSYSKGDSNYGYTF.

Concerning this clone itself: Other DNA sequences in this sample translate to the same CDR3. V and J are TRBV12-3 or TRBV12-4 and TRBJ2-7; possibly TRBD2 for D (6 bases). The V gene lost 3 bases and the J gene lost 4 bases, with 7 bases spanning the gap. The CDR3 has 12 residues. The CDR3 DNA reads TGTGCCAGCAGTTTTGGGGGGTACGAGCAGTACTTC. Encoded protein: CASSFGGYEQYF.

V gene TRBV5-1 combines with J gene TRBJ2-1; TRBD2 agrees at 15 bases. CDR3 length: 17 residues. Germline CDR1 is SGHRS and CDR2 is YFSETQ. V was pared by 9 bases and J by 8 bases, with 15 bases of the junction left unmatched. DNA of the CDR3: TGCGCCACCAAGTTGGGACTAGCGGGGGGTTTCATGGATGAGCAGTTCTTC. It yields the protein CATKLGLAGGFMDEQFF.

V gene TRBV10-2 combines with J gene TRBJ2-3, with TRBD2 identical over 10 bases. The length of the CDR3 is 15 residues. With 5 bases clipped from V and 5 bases from J, the junction kept 7 bases outside the gene matches. Looked up from germline, CDR1 is WSHSY and CDR2 is SAAADI. The CDR3 loop is CASSSIASGGDTQYF. The CDR3 coding sequence is TGCGCCAGCAGTTCCATCGCTAGCGGGGGAGATACGCAGTATTTT.

This clone is a singleton in its sample. The V call is TRBV19, the J call TRBJ1-3, with TRBD1 as a possible D gene (6 bases). V dropped 9 bases and J dropped 3 bases, with 12 bases sitting between them. This CDR3 has 13 amino acids. Germline loops: CDR1 LNHDA, CDR2 SQIVND (reference sequence). CDR3 bases: TGTGCCAGCCAACAGGGAATTGGAAACACCATATATTTT. This translates into CASQQGIGNTIYF.

The chain combines TRBV3-1 (or the pseudogene TRBV3-2) with TRBJ1-2; no clear D gene. The CDR3 length is 16 residues. Per germline, CDR1 LGHDT and CDR2 YNNKEL (reference sequence). Deletions cut 0 bases from V and 4 bases from J, with 15 bases between. DNA of the CDR3: TGTGCCAGCAGCCAAGATTCACCTTATAGCGTCTATGGCTACACCTTC. Protein: CASSQDSPYSVYGYTF.

V and J are TRBV7-2 and TRBJ2-5; D might be TRBD2 (6 bases). V lost 5 bases, J lost 3 bases, and 13 bases lay in between. CDR3 length: 14 amino acids. CDR1 is SGHTA and CDR2 is FQGNSA in the germline V gene. The CDR3, as DNA: TGTGCCAGCAGCCTACTAGCCACCGAAGAGACCCAGTACTTC. Translated, it gives CASSLLATEETQYF.

This sequence joins TRBV5-1 and TRBJ2-5, with D tentatively TRBD2 (6 bases). The V gene lost 0 bases and the J gene lost 2 bases, with 8 bases spanning the gap. The V gene's germline CDR1 is SGHRS and CDR2 YFSETQ. This CDR3 region has 14 residues. The CDR3, as DNA: TGCGCCAGCAGCTTGGGCCGGGGGCAAGAGACCCAGTACTTC. As protein: CASSLGRGQETQYF.

The V call is TRBV28, the J call TRBJ2-1; a weak D match, TRBD1 (5 bases). V was clipped by 3 bases and J by 5 bases, with 8 bases between them. CDR1 is MDHEN, CDR2 SYDVKM, per germline. The CDR3 consists of 13 residues. CDR3 sequence: CASSFGRDNEQFF. CDR3 sequence (DNA): TGTGCCAGCAGTTTCGGCAGGGACAATGAGCAGTTCTTC.